The 29 T cell receptor beta chains listed next were all sequenced from one sample in a study of T cell responses to AZD1222 COVID-19 vaccine (dated by TCRdb to the early 2020s). The library was built by means of the immunoSEQ multiplex PCR assay. The immuneACCESS repertoire file appears here via TCRdb, limited to in-frame rearrangements. These files lack a portion of the clones; in checked studies, under half of the deficit traces to unresolved V genes, and the cause of the others is not known. In this sample the table shows under 150,000 clones, almost 90% of which occur a single time. Of the sample, approximately 1.6% is held by the ten largest clones. The sample's time point label is to be understood as: about 28 days (+/-7) after the second vaccine dose. The sample was peripheral blood, taken 28 days after the second AZD1222 dose. Receptors originate from an adult who received the AZD1222 COVID-19 vaccine.

The rearrangement joins TRBV9 to TRBJ1-1; D might be TRBD1 (6 bases). With 0 bases removed from V and 3 bases from J, the gap between germline ends came to 21 bases. CDR3 size: 18 residues. CDR1 is SGDLS and CDR2 is YYNGEE in the germline V gene. In nucleotides, the CDR3 is TGTGCCAGCAGCGTAGATATCGGCTTGACGGGGGCGGACACTGAAGCTTTCTTT. Residues: CASSVDIGLTGADTEAFF.

The V gene is TRBV29-1, the J gene TRBJ2-7; 7 positions match TRBD1. The CDR3 loop spans 15 amino acids. V shed 6 bases and J 1 base; nucleotides not matched to a gene: 12. CDR1 and CDR2 (germline): SQVTM, ANQGSEA. The CDR3 sequence: CSVAGQRQGSYEQYF. DNA of the CDR3: TGCAGCGTGGCTGGGCAAAGACAGGGTTCCTACGAGCAGTACTTC.

This sequence joins TRBV28 and TRBJ2-3; D is ambiguous. The CDR3 runs 15 residues. V was shortened by 2 bases and J by 1 base, with 10 bases between the two germline ends. CDR1 is MDHEN, CDR2 SYDVKM, per germline. As DNA, the CDR3 is TGTGCCAGCAGTTTAAATCAGGTTCGCACAGATACGCAGTATTTT. Protein sequence: CASSLNQVRTDTQYF. Supplemented by reference TRBV28 and TRBJ2-3, the full variable domain reads DVKVTQSSRYLVKRTGEKVFLECVQDMDHENMFWYRQDPGLGLRLIYFSYDVKMKEKGDIPEGYSVSREKKERFSLILESASTNQTSMYLCASSLNQVRTDTQYFGPGTRLTVL.

CDR3 loop: CAISVGRNTDTQYF. As DNA, the CDR3 is TGTGCCATCAGTGTGGGCCGGAACACAGATACGCAGTATTTT. The gene calls are TRBV10-3 and TRBJ2-3; no clear D. Trimming left V 4 bases short and J 2 bases short, with 10 bases between. Germline CDR1 ENHRY, CDR2 SYGVKD. The CDR3 runs 14 residues.

This clone was detected only once. This chain links TRBV6-4 with TRBJ2-4, with 13 bases matching TRBD2. Looked up from germline, CDR1 is MRHNA and CDR2 is SNTAGT. The CDR3 is made up of 21 amino acids. The V gene end was trimmed by 2 bases and the J gene end by 1 base; junction bases not matched to a gene: 14. The CDR3 reads CASSDKLGTSGAKRAKNIQYF. The CDR3 bases are TGTGCCAGCAGTGACAAACTCGGGACTAGCGGGGCAAAAAGGGCCAAAAACATTCAGTACTTC.

The chain recombines TRBV6-2 or TRBV6-3 with TRBJ2-7; the D is unclear. Germline values: CDR1 MNHEY, CDR2 SVGEGT. The CDR3 runs 12 residues. V dropped 0 bases and J dropped 7 bases, with 7 bases sitting between them. The CDR3 sequence: CASSYSAGEQYF. Written as DNA, the CDR3 is TGTGCCAGCAGTTACTCGGCCGGAGAGCAGTACTTC.

The chain is built from TRBV4-3 and TRBJ2-1; 13 bases map to TRBD2. This CDR3 has 16 residues. Per the germline V gene, CDR1 is LGHNA and CDR2 is YSLEER. The V segment lost 3 bases and the J segment 4 bases; nucleotides outside the gene matches: 3. In DNA form, the CDR3 reads TGCGCCAGCAGCCAGTGGGGACTAGCGGGGTACAATGAGCAGTTCTTC. Translating it yields CASSQWGLAGYNEQFF.

This rearrangement joins TRBV10-3 to TRBJ2-1, with 8 bases matching TRBD2. This CDR3 contains 15 residues. V lost 6 bases and J lost 4; bases outside the gene matches: 8. Germline loops: CDR1 ENHRY, CDR2 SYGVKD. The CDR3 spells CAIRGLSGGYNEQFF. The CDR3 DNA follows: TGTGCCATCAGGGGTCTCAGCGGGGGTTACAATGAGCAGTTCTTC.

This clone was observed a single time. The chain links TRBV6-5 to TRBJ1-1, with a tentative D call TRBD1 (6 bases). The length of the CDR3 is 14 residues. Per germline, CDR1 MNHEY and CDR2 SVGAGI. Trimming left V 6 bases short and J 8 bases short, with 19 bases between. The CDR3 loop is CASSAIWTAPEAFF. Written as DNA, the CDR3 is TGTGCCAGCAGCGCGATCTGGACAGCACCAGAAGCTTTCTTT.

The gene calls are TRBV5-6 and TRBJ1-1; D is uncertain. The V and J ends lost 4 bases and 0 bases respectively, with 13 bases between them. The germline gives CDR1 SGHDT, CDR2 YYEEEE. The CDR3 sequence is 15 residues long. In DNA, the CDR3 is TGTGCCAGCAGCCCCTTAGGTCTCATGAACACTGAAGCTTTCTTT. Translated: CASSPLGLMNTEAFF.

The genes are TRBV5-4 and TRBJ2-3; D is perhaps TRBD2 (5 bases). The germline gives CDR1 SGHNT, CDR2 YYREEE (reference sequence). Trimming stripped 4 bases from V and 5 bases from J, with 14 bases between. The CDR3 is 14 amino acids. The CDR3 is CASSLYEGGDTQYF. The CDR3 coding sequence is TGTGCCAGCAGCCTGTACGAGGGCGGAGATACGCAGTATTTT.

This clone was seen only a few times. The chain couples TRBV12-5 to TRBJ1-2; 7 bases are shared with TRBD1. Germline trimming cut 0 bases from V and 0 bases from J; bases unmatched to any gene: 7. The germline gives CDR1 LGHNT, CDR2 FRNRAP. The CDR3 spans 17 residues. CDR3: CASGLVGTVGANYGYTF. The CDR3 coding sequence is TGTGCTAGTGGTTTGGTAGGGACAGTGGGCGCTAACTATGGCTACACCTTC.

The chain joins TRBV28 to TRBJ1-5; 8 nucleotides align to TRBD1. Germline CDR1 reads MDHEN; CDR2 reads SYDVKM. J lost 3 bases, V lost 7 bases, and 5 bases had no gene match. The CDR3 runs 14 residues. The DNA of the CDR3 is TGTGCCAGCACCTTGACAGGGGACAATCAGCCCCAGCATTTT. Translating it yields CASTLTGDNQPQHF.

The V gene is TRBV7-9, the J gene TRBJ1-1; TRBD1 is a possible D gene (5 bases). The V end lost 0 bases, the J end lost 2 bases, and 13 bases lay between the germline ends. The CDR3 is made up of 16 amino acids. Per the germline V gene, CDR1 is SEHNR and CDR2 is FQNEAQ (reference sequence). CDR3 loop: CASSLAPGVGNTEAFF. DNA for the CDR3: TGTGCCAGCAGCTTAGCGCCGGGGGTTGGAAACACTGAAGCTTTCTTT.

The chain is built from TRBV19 and TRBJ2-7; 7 bases are a match to TRBD1. This CDR3 contains 14 residues. Germline V gives CDR1 LNHDA, CDR2 SQIVND (reference sequence). V was pared by 5 bases and J by 4 bases, with 8 bases of the junction left unmatched. Here the CDR3 reads CASSPATGNYEQYF. The CDR3 DNA follows: TGTGCCAGTAGTCCCGCGACAGGGAATTACGAGCAGTACTTC.

The chain combines TRBV30 with TRBJ2-1; no definite D call. The germline gives CDR1 GTSNPN, CDR2 SVGIG (reference sequence). Trimming took off 5 bases at V and 0 bases at J, with 11 bases between the two ends. The CDR3 loop spans 14 amino acids. As DNA, the CDR3 is TGTGCCTGGCGACGGTCCCTCTCCTACAATGAGCAGTTCTTC. Translating gives CAWRRSLSYNEQFF.

V is TRBV12-3 or TRBV12-4 and J is TRBJ2-7; D not certain. Trimming took off 6 bases at V and 4 bases at J, with 10 bases between the two ends. The CDR3 is 12 amino acids. The CDR3 DNA reads as TGTGCCAGCAGCTTCGGCCAATACGAGCAGTACGTC. Protein product: CASSFGQYEQYV.

A few counts support this clone. The V and J genes are TRBV9 and TRBJ2-6; no clear D. This CDR3 contains 17 residues. The germline V gene encodes CDR1 SGDLS and CDR2 YYNGEE. V dropped 4 bases and J dropped 1 base, with 15 bases sitting between them. The CDR3 coding sequence is TGTGCCAGCAGCCCAAGAGGCCGTGGGTCTGGGGCCAACGTCCTGACTTTC. Its translation is CASSPRGRGSGANVLTF.

The J gene is TRBJ2-2, the V gene TRBV19; 11 bases line up with TRBD1. This CDR3 comprises 18 residues. J lost 4 bases, V lost 10 bases, and 17 bases had no gene match. Per germline, CDR1 LNHDA and CDR2 SQIVND (reference sequence). The CDR3 DNA is TGTGCCACCATTCAACCGGGACAGGGGGTATCGGGCACCGGGGAGCTGTTTTTT. Its translation: CATIQPGQGVSGTGELFF.

V gene TRBV3-1 (or the pseudogene TRBV3-2) combines with J gene TRBJ1-2; TRBD1 is a possible D gene (6 bases). The V gene lost 5 bases and the J gene lost 5 bases, with 18 bases spanning the gap. The CDR3 is made up of 15 amino acids. Germline V gene sequence: CDR1 LGHDT, CDR2 YNNKEL (reference sequence). The CDR3 coding sequence is TGTGCCAGCAGCAAAGGGGGGTCCCAATTATATGGCTACACCTTC. Encoded protein: CASSKGGSQLYGYTF.

V usage is TRBV10-1 and J usage is TRBJ1-5; D uncertain. This CDR3 has 13 amino acids. V lost 4 bases and J lost 5, with 9 bases in between. CDR1 is WNHNN, CDR2 SYGVQD, per germline (reference sequence). CDR3 residues: CASSGGRDQPQHF. The CDR3 nucleotides read TGCGCCAGCAGTGGAGGCCGAGATCAGCCCCAGCATTTT.

This rearrangement joins TRBV10-2 to TRBJ2-7; possibly TRBD1 for D (6 bases). CDR1 is WSHSY, CDR2 SAAADI, per germline. The CDR3 length is 13 residues. Trimming removed 4 bases from V and 7 bases from J, with 14 bases in between. CDR3 amino acids: CASSAIDRSEQYF. As DNA, the CDR3 is TGCGCCAGCAGTGCGATTGACAGGTCTGAGCAGTACTTC.

The rearrangement joins TRBV6-1 to TRBJ2-7; 8 bases match TRBD2. V lost 1 base and J lost 6; bases outside the gene matches: 8. Germline values: CDR1 MNHNS, CDR2 SASEGT. The CDR3 consists of 15 residues. The CDR3 sequence: CASSEGGSGTGEQYF. The CDR3, as DNA: TGTGCCAGCAGTGAAGGCGGTAGCGGGACGGGCGAGCAGTACTTC.

The J gene is TRBJ2-7, the V gene TRBV10-3; 9 bases map to TRBD1. Looked up from germline, CDR1 is ENHRY and CDR2 is SYGVKD. The J segment lost 5 bases and the V segment lost 10 bases, leaving 9 bases of the junction unmatched. The CDR3 is 13 residues long. The CDR3 nucleotides are TGTGCCACCAACAGGGGGCGGCCCGACGAGCAGTACTTC. Translation gives CATNRGRPDEQYF.

V is TRBV18 and J is TRBJ1-1, with TRBD1 as a possible D gene (5 bases). CDR1 KGHSH and CDR2 LQKENI come from the germline V gene. The V gene lost 0 bases and the J gene lost 3 bases, with 11 bases spanning the gap. The CDR3 runs to 15 residues. CDR3 bases: TGTGCCAGCTCACCACCGTCGGGGCGGGACACTGAAGCTTTCTTT. This codes for CASSPPSGRDTEAFF.

The chain links TRBV19 to TRBJ1-1, with D perhaps matching TRBD1 (6 bases). The germline gives CDR1 LNHDA, CDR2 SQIVND (reference sequence). With 5 bases removed from V and 5 bases from J, the gap between germline ends came to 12 bases. The CDR3 has 13 amino acids. The CDR3: CASSVSRGTEAFF. The CDR3 nucleotides read TGTGCCAGTAGTGTCTCGAGGGGGACTGAAGCTTTCTTT.

This rearrangement joins TRBV3-1 (or the pseudogene TRBV3-2) to TRBJ2-7; 8 bases are a match to TRBD2. Germline loops: CDR1 LGHDT, CDR2 YNNKEL (reference sequence). J was trimmed by 3 bases and V by 4 bases; bases with no gene match: 11. The CDR3 sequence is 16 residues long. The CDR3 sequence is CASSPTRGSGNYEQYF. CDR3 DNA sequence: TGTGCCAGCAGCCCCACTCGTGGTAGCGGGAACTACGAGCAGTACTTC.

This chain joins TRBV14 and TRBJ1-1; 8 bases agree with TRBD1. CDR3 length: 14 amino acids. V trimming: 3 bases; J trimming: 6 bases; junction bases outside the gene matches: 6. Germline V gene lookup returns CDR1 SGHDN and CDR2 FVKESK. CDR3 DNA sequence: TGTGCCAGCAGCCAGGCCACAGGGGGGGCTGAAGCTTTCTTT. This encodes CASSQATGGAEAFF.

The genes are TRBV14 and TRBJ2-2, with D perhaps TRBD2 (5 bases). Germline values: CDR1 SGHDN, CDR2 FVKESK. CDR3 size: 16 residues. V gave up 1 base and J gave up 7 bases, with 16 bases separating them. Here the CDR3 DNA reads TGTGCCAGCAGCCAAGTTGTCGGACTCGCGGGCGGGGAGCTGTTTTTT. It codes for CASSQVVGLAGGELFF.